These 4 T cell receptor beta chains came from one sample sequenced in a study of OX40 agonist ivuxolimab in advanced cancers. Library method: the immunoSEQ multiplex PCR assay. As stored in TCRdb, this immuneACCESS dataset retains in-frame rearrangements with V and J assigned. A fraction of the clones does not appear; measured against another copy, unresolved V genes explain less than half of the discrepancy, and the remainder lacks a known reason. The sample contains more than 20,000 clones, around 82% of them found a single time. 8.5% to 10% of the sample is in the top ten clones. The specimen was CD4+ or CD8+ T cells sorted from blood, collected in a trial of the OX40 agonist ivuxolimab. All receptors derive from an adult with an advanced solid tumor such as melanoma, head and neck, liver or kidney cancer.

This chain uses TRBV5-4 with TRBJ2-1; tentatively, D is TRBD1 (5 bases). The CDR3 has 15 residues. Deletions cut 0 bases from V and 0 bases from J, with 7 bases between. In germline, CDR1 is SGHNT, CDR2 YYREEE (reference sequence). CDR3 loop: CASSLGQSSYNEQFF. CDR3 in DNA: TGTGCCAGCAGCTTGGGACAGAGCTCCTACAATGAGCAGTTCTTC.

CDR3 nucleotides: TGTGCCAGCAGCTCGGGGGTGTTACAGTACGAGCAGTACTTC. This gives the protein CASSSGVLQYEQYF. The rearrangement joins TRBV5-4 to TRBJ2-7; D is perhaps TRBD2 (6 bases). Trimming pared 3 bases from V and 4 bases from J, leaving 14 bases between. The CDR3 covers 14 residues. Per the germline V gene, CDR1 is SGHNT and CDR2 is YYREEE (reference sequence). Filled out from reference TRBV5-4 and TRBJ2-7, the complete variable domain reads ETGVTQSPTHLIKTRGQQVTLRCSSQSGHNTVSWYQQALGQGPQFIFQYYREEENGRGNFPPRFSGLQFPNYSSELNVNALELDDSALYLCASSSGVLQYEQYFGPGTRLTVT.

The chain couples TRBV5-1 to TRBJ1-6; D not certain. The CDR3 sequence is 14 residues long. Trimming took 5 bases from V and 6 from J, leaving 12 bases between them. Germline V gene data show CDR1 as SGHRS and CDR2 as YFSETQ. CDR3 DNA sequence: TGCGCCAGCAGAATAGGCTCGCCTAATTCACCCCTCCACTTT. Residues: CASRIGSPNSPLHF.

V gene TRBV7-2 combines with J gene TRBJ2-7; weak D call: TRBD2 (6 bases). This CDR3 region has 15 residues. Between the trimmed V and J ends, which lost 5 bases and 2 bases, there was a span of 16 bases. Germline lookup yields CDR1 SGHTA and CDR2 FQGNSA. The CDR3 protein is CASSTPTGVTYEQYF. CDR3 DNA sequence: TGTGCCAGCAGCACCCCGACGGGAGTGACCTACGAGCAGTACTTC.